This T cell receptor (beta chain) derives from a study of beta chain features in type 1 diabetes. Populations obtained by sorting all exceeded 98% purity. The V gene's germline CDR1 is SGHDN and CDR2 FVKESK. Trimming took 2 bases from V and 3 from J, leaving 7 bases between them. This CDR3 spans 13 amino acids. Turning to this clone: Its antigen is still unknown.

The study reverse transcribed the entire isolated RNA, so it sequenced expressed TCRB transcripts. Sequencing was performed with immunoSEQ multiplex PCR; in TCRdb, only in-frame clones are kept and a portion is missing. The repertoire includes hundreds of thousands of clones, about 10% of them detected once, and 0.046% sits in the top ten. Whole-study results and caveats: Equally in patients and controls, PCR might preferentially amplify shorter templates.

The J gene is TRBJ1-2, the V gene TRBV14; D is possibly TRBD1 (6 bases). The TCR originated in a young woman in good health. Sequenced sample: naive CD4+ T cells from blood. The CDR3 sequence: CASSQRGHYGYTF. As DNA, the CDR3 is TGTGCCAGCAGCCAACGGGGGCACTATGGCTACACCTTC. The entire variable domain, with the rest obtained from reference TRBV14 and TRBJ1-2, is as follows: EAGVTQFPSHSVIEKGQTVTLRCDPISGHDNLYWYRRVMGKEIKFLLHFVKESKQDESGMPNNRFLAERTGGTYSTLKVQPAELEDSGVYFCASSQRGHYGYTFGSGTRLTVV.